This T cell receptor (beta chain) was captured in a study of blood T cell repertoires in COVID-19. Study in general: The United States, Italy and Spain provided the acute and convalescent COVID-19 samples.

The germline V gene encodes CDR1 MDHEN and CDR2 SYDVKM. V dropped 6 bases and J dropped 2 bases, with 19 bases sitting between them. The CDR3 length is 16 residues. The assay was immunoSEQ multiplex PCR, and TCRdb's table has in-frame clones only and misses some. Among nearly 90,000 clones listed, approximately 88% were seen once. This clonotype was sampled from a man aged 55 to 70 with acute or convalescent COVID-19. V and J are TRBV28 and TRBJ2-5; maybe TRBD2 (6 bases). Material: peripheral blood. CDR3 residues: CASSTRGGVGQETQYF. The DNA of the CDR3 is TGTGCCAGCAGCACGCGTGGCGGGGTTGGGCAAGAGACCCAGTACTTC.